This T cell receptor beta chain was recovered during a study of T cells in women clearing cervical HPV infection. Study at large: Case blood was drawn a median around 150 days after lesion detection.

Comment on this clone: The CDR3 end lies 3 residues beyond the end of the read and is filled in from the germline J gene.

The germline V gene encodes CDR1 SGHNT and CDR2 YYREEE (reference sequence). V gave up 4 bases and J gave up 4 bases, with 14 bases separating them. The CDR3 loop spans 14 amino acids. The method was immunoSEQ multiplex PCR; TCRdb's version includes in-frame clones alone and lacks a portion of them. In all, the sample yields 31,000 or so clones. V usage is TRBV5-4 and J usage is TRBJ1-2; D might be TRBD1 (6 bases). Sequencing input: blood buffy coat. The sequence was collected from a woman between 18 and 75 years old with a cervical HPV16 infection that either progressed to CIN3+ or cleared (not recorded which). The part of the CDR3 DNA that was read is TGTGCCAGCAGCGTGGGGGGCGCCGGCTATGGC. Translating it yields CASSVGGAGYG. In full, the CDR3 is CASSVGGAGYGYTF.